What follows are 23 T cell receptor beta chains derived from one specimen sequenced in a study of beta chain features in type 1 diabetes. The study reverse transcribed the entire isolated RNA, so it sequenced expressed TCRB transcripts. This table comes from immunoSEQ multiplex PCR, and its TCRdb copy is limited to in-frame clones, with some not included. Here the sample spans over 65,000 clones, approximately 32% being singletons. Sequencing was done on a sample of stem cell memory CD4+ T cells from blood. Source of these receptors: a woman aged 18-30 years in good health.

This clone was seen only a few times. This sequence joins TRBV5-1 and TRBJ1-1; the D gene is possibly TRBD1 (5 bases). This CDR3 is built from 13 residues. Germline-derived CDR1 and CDR2 are SGHRS and YFSETQ. The ends were cut back, 3 bases at V and 4 bases at J, with 10 bases in the middle. CDR3 sequence (DNA): TGCGCCAGCAGCTCCCAGGGAATCACTGAAGCTTTCTTT. The encoded protein is CASSSQGITEAFF.

This chain connects TRBV12-5 to TRBJ2-7, with D perhaps TRBD1 (5 bases). CDR3 length: 16 residues. CDR1 is LGHNT, CDR2 FRNRAP, per germline. V was trimmed by 0 bases and J by 3 bases, leaving 15 bases between them. This CDR3 reads CASGLVISREFYEQYF. The DNA of the CDR3 is TGTGCTAGTGGTTTGGTTATATCCAGGGAATTCTACGAGCAGTACTTC.

There are a few counts of this clone. This sequence joins TRBV29-1 and TRBJ2-3; maybe TRBD1 (6 bases). The CDR3 extends over 15 amino acids. Trimming shortened V by 3 bases and J by 1 base, and 14 bases separated the two germline ends. The germline V gene encodes CDR1 SQVTM and CDR2 ANQGSEA. The CDR3 nucleotides are TGCAGCGTTGAGGAAGGGGGTCGCGGCACAGATACGCAGTATTTT. Translation: CSVEEGGRGTDTQYF.

This clone showed up just a few times. V is TRBV4-1 and J is TRBJ1-4; D not certain. The CDR3 length is 12 residues. Germline V gene data show CDR1 as MGHRA and CDR2 as YSYEKL. The V and J ends lost 0 bases and 9 bases respectively, with 5 bases between them. CDR3 coding DNA: TGCGCCAGCAGCCAAGATGGGCAAAAACTGTTTTTT. This sequence encodes CASSQDGQKLFF.

This clone appeared many times. The rearrangement joins TRBV7-9 to TRBJ1-2, with TRBD1 as a possible D gene (5 bases). Germline CDR1 and CDR2: SEHNR and FQNEAQ (reference sequence). The V end lost 5 bases, the J end lost 8 bases, and 12 bases lay between the germline ends. The CDR3 has 12 amino acids. The chain's CDR3 is CASSVDMGGYTF. In DNA form, the CDR3 reads TGTGCCAGCAGCGTGGACATGGGGGGCTACACCTTC.

This clone showed up just a few times. The CDR3 here is CASSQVASGPSYEQYF. The CDR3 coding sequence is TGTGCCAGCAGCCAAGTTGCTAGCGGTCCTTCCTACGAGCAGTACTTC. This sequence joins TRBV4-2 and TRBJ2-7, with TRBD2 identical over 7 bases. The CDR3 length is 16 residues. Per germline, CDR1 LGHNA and CDR2 YNFKEQ. Unmatched junction bases numbered 7, after V lost 1 base and J lost 1 base.

This clone occurred a few times. V gene TRBV14 combines with J gene TRBJ1-1; D ambiguous. Trimming cost V 0 bases and J 11 bases, with 13 bases left between them. The germline gives CDR1 SGHDN, CDR2 FVKESK. CDR3 length equals 13 residues. CDR3 in amino acids: CASSQDLLLGAFF. For the CDR3, the DNA is TGTGCCAGCAGCCAAGATCTGCTACTCGGGGCTTTCTTT.

This clone has only a few counts. The chain recombines TRBV6-6 with TRBJ2-2, with TRBD2 matching over 11 bases. The CDR3 sequence is 14 residues long. Germline trimming cut 9 bases from V and 4 bases from J; bases unmatched to any gene: 4. Germline assignment: CDR1 MNHNY and CDR2 SVGAGI (reference sequence). Written as DNA, the CDR3 is TGTGCCAGTTCGACTAGCGGGGCCACCGGGGAGCTGTTTTTT. It specifies CASSTSGATGELFF.

The rearrangement joins TRBV6-5 to TRBJ1-2, with D maybe TRBD1 (6 bases). V lost 6 bases and J lost 4, with 18 bases in between. The CDR3 runs to 15 residues. Germline loops: CDR1 MNHEY, CDR2 SVGAGI. DNA of the CDR3: TGTGCCAGCAGCCAACGACAGGACCCTACCTATGGCTACACCTTC. Translated: CASSQRQDPTYGYTF.

The chain combines TRBV18 with TRBJ1-5; D possibly corresponds to TRBD1 (6 bases). V lost 2 bases to trimming and J lost 1 base, with 12 bases between them. The CDR3 spans 16 residues. From germline, CDR1 is KGHSH and CDR2 LQKENI. The CDR3 DNA follows: TGTGCCAGCTCACCAACCGGGACAACGAGCAATCAGCCCCAGCATTTT. Translating it yields CASSPTGTTSNQPQHF.

This chain uses TRBV7-2 with TRBJ2-3; D ambiguous. The CDR3 has 14 residues. Trimming left V 1 base short and J 7 bases short, with 12 bases between. The germline V gene has CDR1 SGHTA and CDR2 FQGNSA. The CDR3: CASSLEQVEYTQYF. CDR3 bases: TGTGCCAGCAGCTTAGAGCAGGTTGAGTATACGCAGTATTTT.

The chain recombines TRBV30 with TRBJ1-3; TRBD1 might be the D (5 bases). Per the germline V gene, CDR1 is GTSNPN and CDR2 is SVGIG (reference sequence). The germline V and J ends were trimmed by 4 bases and 3 bases, with 10 bases remaining between them. CDR3 length equals 13 residues. DNA for the CDR3: TGTGCCTGGACACTTGACAGTGGAAACACCATATATTTT. Its protein is CAWTLDSGNTIYF.

The rearrangement links TRBV27 to TRBJ2-7, with TRBD2 as a possible D gene (6 bases). CDR1 and CDR2 (germline): MNHEY, SMNVEV (reference sequence). The CDR3 consists of 12 residues. Trimming took off 8 bases at V and 5 bases at J, with 13 bases between the two ends. The CDR3 spells CASGTSGDEQYF. In nucleotides, the CDR3 is TGTGCCAGCGGGACTTCGGGAGACGAGCAGTACTTC.

This clone was seen a few times. V is TRBV5-4 and J is TRBJ2-6; the D is unclear. V lost 5 bases, J lost 1 base, and 10 bases lay in between. Germline assignment: CDR1 SGHNT and CDR2 YYREEE (reference sequence). The CDR3 loop spans 15 amino acids. The CDR3 region is CASSPLSSGANVLTF. The CDR3 DNA reads TGTGCCAGCAGTCCTCTCAGTTCTGGGGCCAACGTCCTGACTTTC.

This rearrangement joins TRBV5-8 to TRBJ2-5, with D possibly being TRBD1 (5 bases). Deletions cut 6 bases from V and 5 bases from J, with 20 bases between. The CDR3 runs to 15 residues. Germline CDR1 reads SGHTS; CDR2 reads YDEGEE. The CDR3 here is CASTLRLAKGETQYF. The CDR3 DNA is TGTGCCAGCACCCTGAGACTGGCCAAGGGGGAGACCCAGTACTTC.

This sequence joins TRBV5-1 and TRBJ2-1; 11 bases are a match to TRBD2. This CDR3 has 16 amino acids. Trimming removed 6 bases from V and 5 bases from J; junction bases left unmatched: 10. CDR1 is SGHRS and CDR2 is YFSETQ in the germline V gene. DNA of the CDR3: TGCGCCAGCACCCTTAGCGGGAGGGCTCGAGACAATGAGCAGTTCTTC. Protein sequence: CASTLSGRARDNEQFF.

A single count supports this clone. The chain couples TRBV11-1 to TRBJ2-7; the match to TRBD1 covers 10 bases. Trimming at V came to 3 bases and at J to 5 bases, leaving 13 bases not matched to a gene. The length of the CDR3 is 17 residues. Germline lookup yields CDR1 SGHAT and CDR2 FQDESV (reference sequence). The CDR3 protein is CASSFWSTGQGFHEQYF. CDR3 sequence (DNA): TGTGCCAGCAGCTTCTGGTCAACGGGACAGGGGTTCCACGAGCAGTACTTC.

Comment on this clone: The sample carries other DNA sequences with the same CDR3. This sequence joins TRBV5-1 and TRBJ2-1; D not certain. Germline CDR1 SGHRS, CDR2 YFSETQ. Trimming stripped 0 bases from V and 4 bases from J, with 5 bases between. The CDR3 loop spans 13 amino acids. The CDR3 region is CASSLGAYNEQFF. DNA of the CDR3: TGCGCCAGCAGCTTGGGGGCATACAATGAGCAGTTCTTC.

The chain carries TRBV21-1 and TRBJ2-1; the DNA was not compared with TRBD2, the D call given in the table. TRBV21-1 is tagged as a pseudogene. This CDR3 spans 15 amino acids. The CDR3 loop reads CASLEAGSSYNEQFF. Written as DNA, the CDR3 is TGTGCCAGCCTAGAGGCGGGGAGCTCCTACAATGAGCAGTTCTTC.

This chain joins TRBV11-2 and TRBJ2-1; D is perhaps TRBD1 (6 bases). Between the trimmed V and J ends, which lost 4 bases and 7 bases, there was a span of 8 bases. There are 12 residues in the CDR3. The germline V gene encodes CDR1 SGHAT and CDR2 FQNNGV. CDR3 protein: CASSSQGNEQFF. DNA of the CDR3: TGTGCCAGCAGCTCACAGGGAAATGAGCAGTTCTTC.

This clone was seen a handful of times. This rearrangement joins TRBV11-2 to TRBJ2-5; D might be TRBD2 (5 bases). Per germline, CDR1 SGHAT and CDR2 FQNNGV. The CDR3 loop spans 11 amino acids. With 8 bases removed from V and 5 bases from J, the gap between germline ends came to 9 bases. The CDR3 sequence: CASASGETQYF. CDR3 in DNA: TGTGCCAGCGCCTCGGGGGAGACCCAGTACTTC. Together with reference TRBV11-2 and TRBJ2-5, the CDR3 gives the full variable domain: EAGVAQSPRYKIIEKRQSVAFWCNPISGHATLYWYQQILGQGPKLLIQFQNNGVVDDSQLPKDRFSAERLKGVDSTLKIQPAKLEDSAVYLCASASGETQYFGPGTRLLVL.

The chain joins TRBV5-1 to TRBJ1-1, with D possibly being TRBD1 (5 bases). This CDR3 region has 13 residues. Germline CDR1 reads SGHRS; CDR2 reads YFSETQ. V lost 4 bases and J 3 bases, leaving 10 bases between the germline ends. The CDR3 nucleotides are TGCGCCAGCAGCCCTGGGGCCTACACTGAAGCTTTCTTT. It specifies CASSPGAYTEAFF.

In its sample, this clone was seen a few times. The rearrangement links TRBV5-5 to TRBJ1-1; the match to TRBD1 covers 10 bases. CDR3 length: 15 residues. CDR1 is SGHKS and CDR2 is YYEKEE in the germline V gene (reference sequence). Trimming cost V 5 bases and J 0 bases; bases outside gene matches: 4. The CDR3 here is CASRGQGLLNTEAFF. The CDR3 coding sequence is TGTGCCAGCAGGGGACAGGGGCTGTTGAACACTGAAGCTTTCTTT.